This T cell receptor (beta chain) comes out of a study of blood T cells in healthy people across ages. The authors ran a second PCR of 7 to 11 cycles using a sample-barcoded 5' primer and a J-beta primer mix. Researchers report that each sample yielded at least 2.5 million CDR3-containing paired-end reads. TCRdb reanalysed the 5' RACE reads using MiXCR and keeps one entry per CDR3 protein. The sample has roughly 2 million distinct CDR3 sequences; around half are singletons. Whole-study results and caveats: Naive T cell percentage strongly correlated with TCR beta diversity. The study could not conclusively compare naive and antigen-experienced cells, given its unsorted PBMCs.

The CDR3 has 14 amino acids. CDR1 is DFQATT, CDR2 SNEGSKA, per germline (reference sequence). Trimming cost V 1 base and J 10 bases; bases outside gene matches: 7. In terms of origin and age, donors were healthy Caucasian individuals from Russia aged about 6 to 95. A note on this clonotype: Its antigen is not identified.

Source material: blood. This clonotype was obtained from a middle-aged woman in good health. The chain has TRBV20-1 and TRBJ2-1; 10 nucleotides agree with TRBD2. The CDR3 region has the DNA TGCAGTGCTAGAGGGAGCGGGGGGGTCGGGGAGCAGTTCTTC. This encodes CSARGSGGVGEQFF.